Here is one T cell receptor (beta chain) with its context. These data originate in a study of T cells after yellow fever vaccination. TCRdb re-derived calls from the 5' RACE reads in MiXCR, one entry per CDR3 protein. This table holds about 500,000 distinct CDR3 sequences, less than 20% found once. The source material was PBMCs, sampled 5 to 6 days after the first yellow fever vaccination. This clonotype was sampled from a man younger than 35 who received the YFV17D yellow fever vaccine.

In DNA form, the CDR3 reads TGTGCCAGCAGCCTAGGGCCCTCGGGGGAGACCCAGTACTTC. This sequence encodes CASSLGPSGETQYF. The chain recombines TRBV5-5 with TRBJ2-5, with D possibly TRBD2 on 5 matching bases. Per germline, CDR1 SGHKS and CDR2 YYEKEE (reference sequence). Deletions cut 4 bases from V and 5 bases from J, with 15 bases between. The CDR3 totals 14 residues.